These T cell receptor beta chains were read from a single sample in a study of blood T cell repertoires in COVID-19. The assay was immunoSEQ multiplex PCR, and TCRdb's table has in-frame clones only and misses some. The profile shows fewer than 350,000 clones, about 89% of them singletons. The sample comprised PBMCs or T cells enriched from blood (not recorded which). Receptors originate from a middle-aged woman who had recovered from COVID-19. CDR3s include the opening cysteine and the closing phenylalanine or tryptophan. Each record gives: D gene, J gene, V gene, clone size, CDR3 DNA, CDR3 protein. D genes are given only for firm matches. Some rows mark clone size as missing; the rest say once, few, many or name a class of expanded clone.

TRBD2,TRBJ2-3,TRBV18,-,TGTGCCAGCTCAGGGACTAGCGGTGCAGATACGCAGTATTTT,CASSGTSGADTQYF
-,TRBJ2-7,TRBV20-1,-,TGCAGTGCTAGACTAGCGTACGAGCAGTACTTC,CSARLAYEQYF
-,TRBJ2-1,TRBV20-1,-,TGCAGTGCTCCCATGTACAATGAGCAGTTCTTC,CSAPMYNEQFF
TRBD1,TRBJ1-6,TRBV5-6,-,TGTGCCAGCAGCTTGTTGGGACAGGGGATCTCTCTGGGGAATTCACCCCTCCACTTT,CASSLLGQGISLGNSPLHF
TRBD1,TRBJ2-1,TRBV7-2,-,TGTGCCAGCAGCTTAGCCTGGGGACAGGGGATCAATGAGCAGTTCTTC,CASSLAWGQGINEQFF
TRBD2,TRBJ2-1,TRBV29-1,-,TGCAGCGTTGAACGGGGGGACCTCTACAATGAGCAGTTCTTC,CSVERGDLYNEQFF
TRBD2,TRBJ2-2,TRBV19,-,TGTGCCAGTAGTATAGGGACTAGCGGGGGGGCCCACACCGGGGAGCTGTTTTTT,CASSIGTSGGAHTGELFF
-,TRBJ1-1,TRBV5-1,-,TGCGCCAGCAGCCCCGGGACATCGAACACTGAAGCTTTCTTT,CASSPGTSNTEAFF
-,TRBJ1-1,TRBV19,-,TGTGCCAGTACCAGACAGTCGGACACTGAAGCTTTCTTT,CASTRQSDTEAFF
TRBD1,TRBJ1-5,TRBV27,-,TGTGCCAGCAGGAGAGTTGCGACAGGGGGCCTTCAGCCCCAGCATTTT,CASRRVATGGLQPQHF
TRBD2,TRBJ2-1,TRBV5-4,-,TGTGCCAGCAGCTTGGGACCGGGACTAGGTAATGAGCAGTTCTTC,CASSLGPGLGNEQFF
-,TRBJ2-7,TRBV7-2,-,TGTGCCAGCAGCTACGGGTCGGACTACGAGCAGTACTTC,CASSYGSDYEQYF
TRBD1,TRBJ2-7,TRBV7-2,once,TGTGCCAGCAGCGCGGACAGGGACTCCTACGAGCAGTACTTC,CASSADRDSYEQYF
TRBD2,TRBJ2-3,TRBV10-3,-,TGTGCCATCAGTCCCCTAGCGGGGGCGGGAGATACGCAGTATTTT,CAISPLAGAGDTQYF
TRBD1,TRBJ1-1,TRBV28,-,TGTGCCAGCAGTAGTGGACAGGAGGTCACTGAAGCTTTCTTT,CASSSGQEVTEAFF
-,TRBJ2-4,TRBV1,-,TGCACCAGCAGCCAATCATCCGCGGGACTAGCGGATCCTTCCCTAGCCAAAAACATTCAGTACTTC,CTSSQSSAGLADPSLAKNIQYF
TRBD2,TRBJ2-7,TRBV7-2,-,TGTGCCAGCCGGCGGACTAGCGGGGGGGCGAGCGAGCAGTACTTC,CASRRTSGGASEQYF
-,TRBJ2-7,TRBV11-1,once,TGTGCCAGCAGCCCGACACCCTACGAGCAGTACTTC,CASSPTPYEQYF
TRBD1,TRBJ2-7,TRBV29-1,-,TGCAGCGCCCTTCGACAGGGGGTCTACGAGCAGTACTTC,CSALRQGVYEQYF
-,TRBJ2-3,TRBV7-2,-,TGTGCCAGCAGCTTAGATCGGGGGGCCATCGTTACGCAGTATTTT,CASSLDRGAIVTQYF
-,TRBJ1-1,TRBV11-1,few,TGTGCCAGCAGCTTAGCGGCCCGTGGCACTGAAGCTTTCTTT,CASSLAARGTEAFF
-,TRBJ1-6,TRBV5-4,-,TGTGCCAGCAGCTTGGGGGGGCAGGGTGGCTCACCCCTCCACTTT,CASSLGGQGGSPLHF
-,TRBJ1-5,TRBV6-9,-,TGTGCCAGCAGCCAGGGTTGGTTAAGCAATCAGCCCCAGCATTTT,CASSQGWLSNQPQHF
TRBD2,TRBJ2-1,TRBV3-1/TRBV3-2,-,TGTGCCAGCAGCCAAGATCTAGCGGGAGTGAGGGAGCAGTTCTTC,CASSQDLAGVREQFF
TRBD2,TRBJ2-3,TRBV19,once,TGTGCCAGTAGTATAGTCCTAGCGGGGGGCACAGATACGCAGTATTTT,CASSIVLAGGTDTQYF
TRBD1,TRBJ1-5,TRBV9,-,TGTGCCAGCAGCGGAGACAGGGGTAATCAGCCCCAGCATTTT,CASSGDRGNQPQHF
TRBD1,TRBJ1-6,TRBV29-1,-,TGCAGCGTGGTACAGGGGACAGGGTCACCCCTCCACTTT,CSVVQGTGSPLHF
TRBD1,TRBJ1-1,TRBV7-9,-,TGTGCCAGCAGATTCGGACAGGGCCCAGAAGCTTTCTTT,CASRFGQGPEAFF
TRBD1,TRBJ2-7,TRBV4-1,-,TGCGCCAGCAGCCAAGTCCCTGGGGACAGCTCCTACGAGCAGTACTTC,CASSQVPGDSSYEQYF
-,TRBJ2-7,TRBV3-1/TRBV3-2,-,TGTGCCAGCAGCTACCTCGGTTCCCCCGAGCAGTACTTC,CASSYLGSPEQYF
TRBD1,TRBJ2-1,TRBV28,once,TGTGCCAGCAGTCTCAATAAACTGGACAGGTATGGCTACAATGAGCAGTTCTTC,CASSLNKLDRYGYNEQFF